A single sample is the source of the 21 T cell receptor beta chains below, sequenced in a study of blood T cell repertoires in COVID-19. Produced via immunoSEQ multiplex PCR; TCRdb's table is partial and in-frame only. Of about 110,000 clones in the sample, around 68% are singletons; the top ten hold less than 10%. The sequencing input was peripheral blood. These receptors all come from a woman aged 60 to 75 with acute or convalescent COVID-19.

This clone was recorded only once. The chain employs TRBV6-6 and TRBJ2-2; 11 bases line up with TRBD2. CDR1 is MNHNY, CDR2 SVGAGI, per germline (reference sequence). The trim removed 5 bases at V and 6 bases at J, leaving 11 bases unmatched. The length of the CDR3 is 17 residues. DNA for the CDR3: TGTGCCAGCAGTCGGGTGGCTAGCGGGGGGCGGGCCGGGGAGCTGTTTTTT. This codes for CASSRVASGGRAGELFF.

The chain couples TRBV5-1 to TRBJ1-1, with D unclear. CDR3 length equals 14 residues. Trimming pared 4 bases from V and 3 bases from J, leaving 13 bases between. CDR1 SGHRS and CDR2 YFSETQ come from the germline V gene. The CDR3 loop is CASSQSGRDTEAFF. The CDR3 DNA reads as TGCGCCAGCAGCCAATCTGGGCGGGACACTGAAGCTTTCTTT.

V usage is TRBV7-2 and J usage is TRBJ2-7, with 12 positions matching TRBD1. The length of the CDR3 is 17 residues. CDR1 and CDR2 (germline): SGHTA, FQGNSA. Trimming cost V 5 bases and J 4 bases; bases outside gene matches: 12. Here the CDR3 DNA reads TGTGCCAGCAGCCGGGGGGGACAGGGGGCGAACATATACGAGCAGTACTTC. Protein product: CASSRGGQGANIYEQYF.

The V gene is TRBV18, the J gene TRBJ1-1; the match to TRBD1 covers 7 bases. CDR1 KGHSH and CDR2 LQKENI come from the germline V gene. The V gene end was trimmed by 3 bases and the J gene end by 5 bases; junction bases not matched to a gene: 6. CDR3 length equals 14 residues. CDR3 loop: CASSPGQEFTEAFF. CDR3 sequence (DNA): TGTGCCAGCTCACCCGGACAGGAGTTTACTGAAGCTTTCTTT. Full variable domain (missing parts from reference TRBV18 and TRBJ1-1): NAGVMQNPRHLVRRRGQEARLRCSPMKGHSHVYWYRQLPEEGLKFMVYLQKENIIDESGMPKERFSAEFPKEGPSILRIQQVVRGDSAAYFCASSPGQEFTEAFFGQGTRLTVV.

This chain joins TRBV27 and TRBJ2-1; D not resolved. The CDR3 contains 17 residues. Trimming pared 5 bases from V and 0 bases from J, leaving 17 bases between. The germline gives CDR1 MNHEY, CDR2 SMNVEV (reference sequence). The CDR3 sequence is CASSKTTQSFSYNEQFF. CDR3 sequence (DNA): TGTGCCAGCAGTAAGACAACCCAGTCATTCTCCTACAATGAGCAGTTCTTC.

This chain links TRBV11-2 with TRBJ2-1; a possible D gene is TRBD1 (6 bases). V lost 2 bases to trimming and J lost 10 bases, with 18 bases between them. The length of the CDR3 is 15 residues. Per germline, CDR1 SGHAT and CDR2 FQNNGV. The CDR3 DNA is TGTGCCAGCAGCTTAATGACAGGTCTTATTCGGGAGCAGTTCTTC. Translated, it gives CASSLMTGLIREQFF.

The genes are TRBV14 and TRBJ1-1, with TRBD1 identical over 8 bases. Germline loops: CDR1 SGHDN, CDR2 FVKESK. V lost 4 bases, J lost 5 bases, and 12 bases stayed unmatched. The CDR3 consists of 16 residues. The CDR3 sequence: CASSPRQGAPPTEAFF. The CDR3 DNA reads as TGTGCCAGCAGCCCGCGTCAGGGGGCGCCCCCAACTGAAGCTTTCTTT.

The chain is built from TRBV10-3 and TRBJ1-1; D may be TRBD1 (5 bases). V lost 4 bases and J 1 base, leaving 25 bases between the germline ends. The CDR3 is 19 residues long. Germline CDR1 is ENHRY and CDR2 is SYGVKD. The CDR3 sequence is CAISGQFPVADTQNTEAFF. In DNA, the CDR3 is TGTGCCATCAGTGGACAGTTCCCGGTTGCTGACACTCAGAACACTGAAGCTTTCTTT.

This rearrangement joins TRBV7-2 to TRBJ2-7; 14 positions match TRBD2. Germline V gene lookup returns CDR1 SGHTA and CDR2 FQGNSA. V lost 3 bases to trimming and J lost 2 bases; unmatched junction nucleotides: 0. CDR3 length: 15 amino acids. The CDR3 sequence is CASSLTSGGAYEQYF. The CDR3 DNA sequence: TGTGCCAGCAGCTTGACTAGCGGGGGGGCCTACGAGCAGTACTTC. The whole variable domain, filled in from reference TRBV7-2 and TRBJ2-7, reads GAGVSQSPSNKVTEKGKDVELRCDPISGHTALYWYRQSLGQGLEFLIYFQGNSAPDKSGLPSDRFSAERTGGSVSTLTIQRTQQEDSAVYLCASSLTSGGAYEQYFGPGTRLTVT.

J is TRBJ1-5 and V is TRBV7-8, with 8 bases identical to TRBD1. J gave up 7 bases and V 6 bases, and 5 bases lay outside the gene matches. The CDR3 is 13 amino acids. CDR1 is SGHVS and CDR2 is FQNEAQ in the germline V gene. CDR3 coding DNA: TGTGCCAGCAGTCGCGACAGGGGCCAGCCCCAGCATTTT. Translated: CASSRDRGQPQHF.

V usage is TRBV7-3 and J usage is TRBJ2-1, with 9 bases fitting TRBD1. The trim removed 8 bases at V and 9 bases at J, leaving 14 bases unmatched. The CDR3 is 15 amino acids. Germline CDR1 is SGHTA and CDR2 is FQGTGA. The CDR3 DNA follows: TGTGCCAGCGGCAACAGGGGGCTGGACGGAGGTGAGCAGTTCTTC. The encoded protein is CASGNRGLDGGEQFF.

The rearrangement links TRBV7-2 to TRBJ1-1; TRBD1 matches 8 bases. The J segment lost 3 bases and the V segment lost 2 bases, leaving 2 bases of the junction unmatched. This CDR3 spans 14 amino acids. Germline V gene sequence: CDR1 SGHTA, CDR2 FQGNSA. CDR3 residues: CASSLNRGDTEAFF. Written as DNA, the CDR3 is TGTGCCAGCAGCTTAAACAGGGGGGACACTGAAGCTTTCTTT.

Here the CDR3 reads CASSVGYGDREGGYTF. In nucleotides, the CDR3 is TGTGCCAGCAGCGTAGGATACGGCGACAGGGAAGGCGGCTACACCTTC. The chain links TRBV9 to TRBJ1-2; 7 positions match TRBD1. V lost 0 bases, J lost 8 bases, and 13 bases stayed unmatched. CDR1 is SGDLS, CDR2 YYNGEE, per germline. The CDR3 is 16 residues long.

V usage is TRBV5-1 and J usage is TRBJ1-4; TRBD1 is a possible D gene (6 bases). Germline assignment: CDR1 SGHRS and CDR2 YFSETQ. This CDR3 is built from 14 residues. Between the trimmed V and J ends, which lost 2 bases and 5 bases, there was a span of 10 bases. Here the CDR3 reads CASSLTGTNEKLFF. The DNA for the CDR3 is TGCGCCAGCAGCTTAACGGGGACAAATGAAAAACTGTTTTTT. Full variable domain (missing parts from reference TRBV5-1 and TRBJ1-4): KAGVTQTPRYLIKTRGQQVTLSCSPISGHRSVSWYQQTPGQGLQFLFEYFSETQRNKGNFPGRFSGRQFSNSRSEMNVSTLELGDSALYLCASSLTGTNEKLFFGSGTQLSVL.

This chain's CDR3 is CASSIVHTQNQPQHF. The CDR3 bases are TGTGCCAGTAGTATAGTACACACACAGAATCAGCCCCAGCATTTT. V usage is TRBV19 and J usage is TRBJ1-5; no clear D gene. The CDR3 is made up of 15 amino acids. V lost 1 base, J lost 4 bases, and 11 bases lay in between. From germline, CDR1 is LNHDA and CDR2 SQIVND (reference sequence).

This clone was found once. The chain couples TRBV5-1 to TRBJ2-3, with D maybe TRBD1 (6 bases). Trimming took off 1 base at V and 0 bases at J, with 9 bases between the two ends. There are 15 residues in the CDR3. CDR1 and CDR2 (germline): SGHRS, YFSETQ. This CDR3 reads CASSLQQGSTDTQYF. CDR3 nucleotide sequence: TGCGCCAGCAGCTTGCAGCAGGGGAGCACAGATACGCAGTATTTT.

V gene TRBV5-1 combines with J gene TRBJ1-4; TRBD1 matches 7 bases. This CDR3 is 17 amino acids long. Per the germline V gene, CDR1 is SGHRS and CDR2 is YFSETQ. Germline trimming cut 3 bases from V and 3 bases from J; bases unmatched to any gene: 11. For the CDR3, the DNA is TGCGCCAGCAGCTCCGGGCCTGCAGGGGGTGCTAATGAAAAACTGTTTTTT. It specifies CASSSGPAGGANEKLFF. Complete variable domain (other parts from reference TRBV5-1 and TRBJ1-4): KAGVTQTPRYLIKTRGQQVTLSCSPISGHRSVSWYQQTPGQGLQFLFEYFSETQRNKGNFPGRFSGRQFSNSRSEMNVSTLELGDSALYLCASSSGPAGGANEKLFFGSGTQLSVL.

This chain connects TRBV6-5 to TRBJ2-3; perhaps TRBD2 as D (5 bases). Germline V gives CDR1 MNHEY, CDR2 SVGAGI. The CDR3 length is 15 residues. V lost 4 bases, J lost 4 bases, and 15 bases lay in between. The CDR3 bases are TGTGCCAGCAGTTCTCGAGGGCCACGAGCAGATACGCAGTATTTT. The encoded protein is CASSSRGPRADTQYF.

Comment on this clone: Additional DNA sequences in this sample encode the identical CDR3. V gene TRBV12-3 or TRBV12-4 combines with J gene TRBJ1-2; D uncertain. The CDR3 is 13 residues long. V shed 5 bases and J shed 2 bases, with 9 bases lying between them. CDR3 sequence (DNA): TGTGCCAGCAGTCCAGATTCAAACTATGGCTACACCTTC. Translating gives CASSPDSNYGYTF.

The CDR3, as DNA: TGTGCCAGCGGCGCAGGGAATGAGCAGTTCTTC. Amino acid sequence: CASGAGNEQFF. V and J are TRBV7-7 and TRBJ2-1; D is possibly TRBD1 (5 bases). CDR3 length equals 11 residues. The V gene's germline CDR1 is SSHAT and CDR2 FNYEAQ (reference sequence). Trimming cost V 8 bases and J 7 bases, with 9 bases left between them.

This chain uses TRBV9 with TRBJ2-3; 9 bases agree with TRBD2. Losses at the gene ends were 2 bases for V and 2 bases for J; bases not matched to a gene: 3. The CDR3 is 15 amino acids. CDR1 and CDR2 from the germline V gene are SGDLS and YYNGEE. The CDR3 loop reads CASSVGLAITDTQYF. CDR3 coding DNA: TGTGCCAGCAGCGTCGGACTAGCGATCACAGATACGCAGTATTTT.